Described below is a single TCR beta chain sequence and its context. Its antigen is as yet unknown. The data originate from a study of cytomegalovirus exposure and HLA in healthy donors. Study-wide results and limits: First-cohort TCR clusters were later found to tend to co-occur in the 130 or so validation repertoires.

The V gene's germline CDR1 is MNHEY and CDR2 SMNVEV (reference sequence). The CDR3 has 12 amino acids. The V gene lost 6 bases and the J gene lost 6 bases, with 11 bases spanning the gap. Clones were sequenced by immunoSEQ multiplex PCR, and TCRdb holds only the in-frame ones, with some missing. Here the sample spans around 220,000 clones, around 88% being singletons. Sequencing was performed on PBMCs. This chain links TRBV27 with TRBJ1-2; a weak D match, TRBD1 (5 bases). This clonotype was sampled from a woman aged 18-30 years in good health and CMV-seronegative. The DNA of the CDR3 is TGTGCCAGCAGCTCCCCGGGGGATGGCTACACCTTC. This translates into CASSSPGDGYTF.